Sequencing of this TCR beta chain was carried out in a study of cytomegalovirus exposure and HLA in healthy donors. Germline V CDR1 and CDR2: SGDLS, YYNGEE. The V gene lost 0 bases and the J gene lost 4 bases, with 5 bases spanning the gap. CDR3 length: 13 residues. Comments on this clone: Its antigen is not known.

Study outcomes and limitations: In a later analysis, specific HLA alleles were associated with about 18,000 TCR beta sequences at a 0.05 false discovery rate.

Amplification used 60 Vbeta primers and 13 Jbeta primers. TCRdb's copy holds only in-frame clones and misses some; the assay was immunoSEQ multiplex PCR. The profile shows about 160,000 clones, around four fifths of them singletons. The specimen was PBMCs. The sequence was collected from a woman aged 45 to 65 in good health and CMV-seronegative. The chain recombines TRBV9 with TRBJ1-3; D gene ambiguous. The CDR3 DNA reads as TGTGCCAGCAGCGTAGGGGAGGGAAACACCATATATTTT. Its translation is CASSVGEGNTIYF.